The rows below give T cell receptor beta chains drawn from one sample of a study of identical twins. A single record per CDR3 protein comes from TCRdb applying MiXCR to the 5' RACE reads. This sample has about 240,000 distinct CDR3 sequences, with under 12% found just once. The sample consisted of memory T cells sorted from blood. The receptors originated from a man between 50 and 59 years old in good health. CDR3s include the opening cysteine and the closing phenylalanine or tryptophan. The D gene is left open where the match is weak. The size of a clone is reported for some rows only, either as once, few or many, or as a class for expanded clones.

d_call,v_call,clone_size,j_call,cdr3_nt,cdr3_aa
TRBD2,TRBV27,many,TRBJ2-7,TGTGCCAGCAGTCCGGGACTAGCGGGAACATACGAGCAGTACTTC,CASSPGLAGTYEQYF
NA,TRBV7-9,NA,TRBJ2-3,TGTGCCAGCAGCAAAGGACGGCTAACAGGGGATACGCAGTATTTT,CASSKGRLTGDTQYF
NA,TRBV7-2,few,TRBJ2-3,TGTGCCAGCAGCTTAATCTCAGATACGCAGTATTTT,CASSLISDTQYF
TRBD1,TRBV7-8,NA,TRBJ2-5,TGTGCCAGCAGCTCGCACAGGGGGACTGGAGAGACCCAGTACTTC,CASSSHRGTGETQYF
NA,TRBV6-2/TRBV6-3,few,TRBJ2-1,TGTGCCAGCCAGTTCACTAAAGTTGGGATGACCTACAATGAGCAGTTCTTC,CASQFTKVGMTYNEQFF
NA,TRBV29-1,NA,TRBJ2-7,TGCAGCGTTTTCCGAACGAGCCCCTACGAGCAGTACTTC,CSVFRTSPYEQYF
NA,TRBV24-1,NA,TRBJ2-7,TGTGCCACCGGTACCCCCTACGAGCAGTACTTC,CATGTPYEQYF
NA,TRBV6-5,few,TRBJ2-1,TGTGCCAGCAGTTCTTACGGCACAAATGAGCAGTTCTTC,CASSSYGTNEQFF
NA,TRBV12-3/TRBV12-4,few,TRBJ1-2,TGTGCCAGCAGTTTACGGTTCGATGGCTACACCTTC,CASSLRFDGYTF
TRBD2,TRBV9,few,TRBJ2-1,TGTGCCAGCAGCGTAGTGGTAGCGGGATATGGTGAGCAGTTCTTC,CASSVVVAGYGEQFF
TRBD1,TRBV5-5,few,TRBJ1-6,TGTGCCAGCAGCTTAACTGACAGGGTTGATTCACCCCTCCACTTT,CASSLTDRVDSPLHF
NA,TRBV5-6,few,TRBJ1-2,TGTGCCAGCAGCTTTCAGGGGCGTAACTATGGCTACACCTTC,CASSFQGRNYGYTF
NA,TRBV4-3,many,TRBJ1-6,TGCGCCAGCAGCCTCATCCACGGACAGCATAATTCACCCCTCCACTTT,CASSLIHGQHNSPLHF
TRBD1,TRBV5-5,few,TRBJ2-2,TGTGCCAGCAGCTTAGGTTGGGACAGGGATATATCCGGGGAGCTGTTTTTT,CASSLGWDRDISGELFF
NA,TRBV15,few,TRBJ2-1,TGTGCCACCAGCATTTCCAGGGGAAATGAGCAGTTCTTC,CATSISRGNEQFF
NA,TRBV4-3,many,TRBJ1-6,TGCGCCAGCAGCCAAGATCGCGGGGGATCGGTGAATTCACCCCTCCACTTT,CASSQDRGGSVNSPLHF
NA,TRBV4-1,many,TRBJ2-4,TGCGCCAGCAGCCAAGGCTACCTGGCCAAAAACATTCAGTACTTC,CASSQGYLAKNIQYF
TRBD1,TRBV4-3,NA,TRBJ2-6,TGCGCCAGCAGCCAAGAATGGGGACAGGGACTGAACTCTGGGGCCAACGTCCTGACTTTC,CASSQEWGQGLNSGANVLTF
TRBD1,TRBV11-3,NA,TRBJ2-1,TGTGCCAGCAGCTTAGGGGACAGGGATTACAATGAGCAGTTCTTC,CASSLGDRDYNEQFF
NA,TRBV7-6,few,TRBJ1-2,TGTGCCAGCAGCCTAGAGGTTGGGCAGGCCGTTTATGGCTACACCTTC,CASSLEVGQAVYGYTF
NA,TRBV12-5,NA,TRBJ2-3,TGTGCTAGTGGTCTAAATACAGATACGCAGTATTTT,CASGLNTDTQYF
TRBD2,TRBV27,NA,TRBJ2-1,TGTGCCAGCAGCCGCACTCGGGCGGGAGGATACAATGAGCAGTTCTTC,CASSRTRAGGYNEQFF
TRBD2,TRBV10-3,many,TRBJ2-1,TGTGCCATCAGTGAGCCAGCGGGAGGGCAGTTCTTC,CAISEPAGGQFF
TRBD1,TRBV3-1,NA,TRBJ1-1,TGTGCCAGCATCCAACAGGGGGGAACTGAAGCTTTCTTT,CASIQQGGTEAFF
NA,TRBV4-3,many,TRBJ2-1,TGCGCCAGCAGCCAAGACTTCGGGTTTCGCCTATACAATGAGCAGTTCTTC,CASSQDFGFRLYNEQFF
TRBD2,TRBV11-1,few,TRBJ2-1,TGTGCCAGCAGCTTACCTTGGCGGGGGGCACTAACCCACAATGAGCAGTTCTTC,CASSLPWRGALTHNEQFF
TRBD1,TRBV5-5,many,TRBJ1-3,TGTGCCAGCAGCTCTAACCCGGACAGGGTGGGAAACACCATATATTTT,CASSSNPDRVGNTIYF
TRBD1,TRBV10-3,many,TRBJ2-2,TGTGCCATCAGTGACGGGCAGGGGGCCGGGGAGCTGTTTTTT,CAISDGQGAGELFF
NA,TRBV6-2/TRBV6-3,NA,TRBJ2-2,TGTGCCAGCAGTTACTCGATGTACACCGGGGAGCTGTTTTTT,CASSYSMYTGELFF
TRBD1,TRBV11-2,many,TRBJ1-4,TGTGCCAGCAGCTTAGCACAGGGGGCTTTTGAAAAACTGTTTTTT,CASSLAQGAFEKLFF
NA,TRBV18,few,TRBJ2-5,TGTGCCAGCTCACAGGCCTTAGGAGAGACCCAGTACTTC,CASSQALGETQYF